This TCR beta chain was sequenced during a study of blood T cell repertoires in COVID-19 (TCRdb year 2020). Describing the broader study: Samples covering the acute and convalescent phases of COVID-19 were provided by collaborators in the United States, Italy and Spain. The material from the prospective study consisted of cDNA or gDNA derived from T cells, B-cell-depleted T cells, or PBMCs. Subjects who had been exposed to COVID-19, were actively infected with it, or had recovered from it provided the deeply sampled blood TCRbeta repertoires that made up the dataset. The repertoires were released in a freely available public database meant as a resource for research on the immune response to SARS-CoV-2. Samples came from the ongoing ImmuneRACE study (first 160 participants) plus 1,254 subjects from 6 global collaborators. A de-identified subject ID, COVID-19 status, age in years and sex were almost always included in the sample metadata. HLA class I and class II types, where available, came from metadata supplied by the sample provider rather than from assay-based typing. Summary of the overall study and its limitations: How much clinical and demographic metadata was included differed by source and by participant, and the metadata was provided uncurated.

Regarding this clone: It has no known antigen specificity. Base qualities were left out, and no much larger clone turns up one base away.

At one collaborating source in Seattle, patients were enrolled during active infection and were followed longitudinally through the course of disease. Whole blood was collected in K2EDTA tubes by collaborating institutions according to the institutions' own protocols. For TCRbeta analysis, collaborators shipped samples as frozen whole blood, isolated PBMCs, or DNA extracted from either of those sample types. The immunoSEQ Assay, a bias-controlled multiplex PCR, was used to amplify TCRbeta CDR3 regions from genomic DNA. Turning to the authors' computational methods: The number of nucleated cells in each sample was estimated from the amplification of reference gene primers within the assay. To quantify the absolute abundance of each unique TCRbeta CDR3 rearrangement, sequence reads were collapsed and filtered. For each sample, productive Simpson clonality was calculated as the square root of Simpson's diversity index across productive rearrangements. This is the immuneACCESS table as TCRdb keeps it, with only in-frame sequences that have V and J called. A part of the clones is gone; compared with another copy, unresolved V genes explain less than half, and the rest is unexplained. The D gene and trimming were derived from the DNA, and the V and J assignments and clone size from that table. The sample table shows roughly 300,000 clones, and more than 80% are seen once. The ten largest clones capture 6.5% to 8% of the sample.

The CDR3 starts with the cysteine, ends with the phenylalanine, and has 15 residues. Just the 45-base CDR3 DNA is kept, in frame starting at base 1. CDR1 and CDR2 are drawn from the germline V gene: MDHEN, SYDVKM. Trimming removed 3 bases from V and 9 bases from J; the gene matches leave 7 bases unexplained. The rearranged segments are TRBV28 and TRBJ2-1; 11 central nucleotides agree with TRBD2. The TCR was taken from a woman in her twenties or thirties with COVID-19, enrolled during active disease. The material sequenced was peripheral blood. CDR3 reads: CASSLGTSGRSEQFF. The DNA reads TGTGCCAGCAGTTTGGGAACTAGCGGGAGAAGTGAGCAGTTCTTC.